This T cell receptor beta chain is from a study of resident and recirculating memory T cells in vitiligo. The table came from immunoSEQ multiplex PCR; TCRdb's copy has only in-frame clones and leaves some out. This sample has around 78,000 clones, with just over 90% found just once. In the case of this clone: As yet, its antigen is unknown. Other DNA sequences from this sample encode an identical CDR3 as well.

Overall study findings and caveats: Sequences differed between biopsy sites and patients, suggesting private specificity.

No patient showed confetti depigmentation, a clinical sign of active disease. Patients who had received treatment within the previous three months were excluded. CDR3 size: 16 residues. Germline assignment: CDR1 KGHSH and CDR2 LQKENI. J lost 4 bases, V lost 0 bases, and 1 base had no gene match. Material: blood. This TCR came from a male donor with vitiligo. The V and J genes are TRBV18 and TRBJ2-5; TRBD2 agrees at 14 bases. CDR3 amino acids: CASSPPGLAGGETQYF. In nucleotides, the CDR3 is TGTGCCAGCTCACCACCCGGACTAGCGGGAGGAGAGACCCAGTACTTC.